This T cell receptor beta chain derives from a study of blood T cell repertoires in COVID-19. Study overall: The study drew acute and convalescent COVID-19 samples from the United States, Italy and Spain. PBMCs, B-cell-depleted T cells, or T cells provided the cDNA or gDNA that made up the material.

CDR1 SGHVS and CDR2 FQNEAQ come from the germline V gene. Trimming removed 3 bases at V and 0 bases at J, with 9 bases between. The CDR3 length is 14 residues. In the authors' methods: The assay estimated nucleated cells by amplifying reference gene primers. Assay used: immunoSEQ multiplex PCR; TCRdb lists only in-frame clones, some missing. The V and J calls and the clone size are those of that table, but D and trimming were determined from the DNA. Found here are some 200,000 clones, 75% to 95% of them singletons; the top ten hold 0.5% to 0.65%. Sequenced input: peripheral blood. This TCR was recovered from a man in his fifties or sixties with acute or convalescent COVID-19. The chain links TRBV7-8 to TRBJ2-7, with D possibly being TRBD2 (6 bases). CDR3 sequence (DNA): TGTGCCAGCAGCTTGGAGGGGAGCTCCTACGAGCAGTACGTC. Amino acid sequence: CASSLEGSSYEQYV.